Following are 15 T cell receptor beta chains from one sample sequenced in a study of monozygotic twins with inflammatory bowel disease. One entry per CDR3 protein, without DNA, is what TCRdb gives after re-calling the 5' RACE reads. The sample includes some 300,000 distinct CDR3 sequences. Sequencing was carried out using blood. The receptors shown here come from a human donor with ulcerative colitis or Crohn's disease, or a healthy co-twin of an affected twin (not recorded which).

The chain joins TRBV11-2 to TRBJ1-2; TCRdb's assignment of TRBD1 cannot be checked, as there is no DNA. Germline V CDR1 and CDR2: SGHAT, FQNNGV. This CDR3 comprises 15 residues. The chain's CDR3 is CASSPRQDRGGGYTF.

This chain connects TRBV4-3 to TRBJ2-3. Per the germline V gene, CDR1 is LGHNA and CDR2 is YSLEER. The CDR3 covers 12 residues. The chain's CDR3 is CASSQLEGTQYF.

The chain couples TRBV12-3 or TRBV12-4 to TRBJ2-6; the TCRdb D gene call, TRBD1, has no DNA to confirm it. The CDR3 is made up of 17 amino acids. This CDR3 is CASSFMGRGSGANVLTF.

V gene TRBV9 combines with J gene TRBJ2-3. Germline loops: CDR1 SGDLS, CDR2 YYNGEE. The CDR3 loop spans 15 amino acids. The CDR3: CASSVAGSPTDTQYF.

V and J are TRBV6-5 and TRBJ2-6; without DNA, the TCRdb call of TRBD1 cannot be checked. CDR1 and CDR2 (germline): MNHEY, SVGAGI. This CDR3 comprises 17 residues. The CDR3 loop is CASSYSTGAAGANVLTF.

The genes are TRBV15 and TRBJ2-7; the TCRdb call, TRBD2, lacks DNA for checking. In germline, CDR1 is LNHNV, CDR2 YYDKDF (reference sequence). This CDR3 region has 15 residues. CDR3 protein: CATSRPGTLAYEQYF.

This CDR3 is CASSSPPGARYEQYF. The V call is TRBV7-2, the J call TRBJ2-7; TCRdb selects TRBD1, and the lack of DNA leaves this call unchecked. The CDR3 length is 15 residues. CDR1 SGHTA and CDR2 FQGNSA come from the germline V gene.

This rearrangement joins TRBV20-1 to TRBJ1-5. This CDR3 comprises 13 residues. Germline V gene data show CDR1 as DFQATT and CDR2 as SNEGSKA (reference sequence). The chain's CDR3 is CSARLGVGQPQHF.

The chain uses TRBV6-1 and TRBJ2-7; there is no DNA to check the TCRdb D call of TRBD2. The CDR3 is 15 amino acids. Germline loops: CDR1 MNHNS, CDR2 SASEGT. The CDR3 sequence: CASTRGGTGSYEQYF.

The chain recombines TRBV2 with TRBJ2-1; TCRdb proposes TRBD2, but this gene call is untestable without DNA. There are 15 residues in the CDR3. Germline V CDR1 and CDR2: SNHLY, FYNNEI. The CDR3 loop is CASNPTSGGFNEQFF.

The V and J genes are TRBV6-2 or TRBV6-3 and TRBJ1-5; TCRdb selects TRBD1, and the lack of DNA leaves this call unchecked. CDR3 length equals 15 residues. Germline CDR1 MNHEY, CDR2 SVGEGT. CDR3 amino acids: CASRPGQVSNQPQHF.

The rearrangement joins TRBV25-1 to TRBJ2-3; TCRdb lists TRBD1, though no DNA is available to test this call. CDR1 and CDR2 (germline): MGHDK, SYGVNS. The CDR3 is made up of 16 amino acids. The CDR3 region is CASSEFGGPSTDTQYF.

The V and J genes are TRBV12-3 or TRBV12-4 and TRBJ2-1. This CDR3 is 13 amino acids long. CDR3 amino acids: CASRGIAFNEQFF.

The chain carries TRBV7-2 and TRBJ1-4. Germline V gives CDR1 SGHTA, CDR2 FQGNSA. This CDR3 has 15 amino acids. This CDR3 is CASSWVHSGDEKLFF.

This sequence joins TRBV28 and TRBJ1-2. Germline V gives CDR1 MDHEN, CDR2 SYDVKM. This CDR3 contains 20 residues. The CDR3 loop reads CASSFFWTSGRRSTSSGYTF.